A selection of T cell receptor beta chains follows, all from one sample in a study of T cells in localized non-small cell lung cancer. Libraries were prepared by immunoSEQ multiplex PCR; TCRdb keeps only in-frame clonotypes and omits some of them. The repertoire includes about 24,000 clones, about 88% of them detected once, and approximately 32% sits in the top ten. The sequences come from peripheral blood, collected before any cancer treatment. Receptors originate from a male donor aged 60 or over with stage I squamous cell lung carcinoma. Each CDR3 is given with its conserved first and last residue. D genes are given only for firm matches. Size tells how often a clone was seen (once, few, many) or the class of an expanded clone, and some rows leave it out.

- | TRBJ2-7 | TRBD1 | TRBV19 | TGTGCCAGTAGCGGGACAGGGGTTGACGAGCAGTACTTC | CASSGTGVDEQYF
- | TRBJ2-5 | - | TRBV7-2 | TGTGCCAGCAGCTTCCAGGGGGGGGCGGAGACCCAGTACTTC | CASSFQGGAETQYF
- | TRBJ2-5 | TRBD2 | TRBV10-2 | TGCGCCGCCGGGACTAGTATTCCGGAGACCCAGTACTTC | CAAGTSIPETQYF
once | TRBJ1-5 | - | TRBV11-2 | TGTGCCAGTAGCTTAGGCAATCAGCCCCAGCATTTT | CASSLGNQPQHF
- | TRBJ2-1 | - | TRBV4-3 | TGCGCCAGCAGCCGATCGGCAGGGTTCACCTACAATGAGCAGTTCTTC | CASSRSAGFTYNEQFF
- | TRBJ1-2 | - | TRBV6-5 | TGTGCCAGCAGGAAGGGAAGGGGGAACTATGGCTACACCTTC | CASRKGRGNYGYTF
once | TRBJ2-1 | TRBD1 | TRBV19 | TGTGCCAGTAGTATGGGACAGGGTGGGTACAATGAGCAGTTCTTC | CASSMGQGGYNEQFF
- | TRBJ1-4 | TRBD1 | TRBV10-2 | TGCGCCAGCAGTGACAGGGGGCGCTGGGAAAAACTGTTTTTT | CASSDRGRWEKLFF
- | TRBJ1-6 | TRBD1 | TRBV5-1 | TGCGCCAGCAGCCCTACAGGGGGTAATTCACCCCTCCACTTT | CASSPTGGNSPLHF
few | TRBJ1-2 | - | TRBV5-1 | TGCGCCAGCAGCTCAAGGACGGTGGGTGGCTACACCTTC | CASSSRTVGGYTF
once | TRBJ2-1 | TRBD2 | TRBV5-1 | TGCGCCACCTCCCTCGGACTAGCGGGTTCCAATGAGCAGTTCTTC | CATSLGLAGSNEQFF
- | TRBJ2-7 | TRBD1 | TRBV5-4 | TGTGCCAGCAGCCACAGGGGGCAATCTTACGAGCAGTACTTC | CASSHRGQSYEQYF
- | TRBJ1-5 | - | TRBV21-1 | TGTGCCAGCAGCAGAGATCAGCCCCAGCATTTT | CASSRDQPQHF
- | TRBJ2-3 | - | TRBV27 | TGTGCCAGCAATTCCCGAGGGACGGCGAGCACAGATACGCAGTATTTT | CASNSRGTASTDTQYF
- | TRBJ2-2 | TRBD2 | TRBV29-1 | TGCAGCGGCGGAGCGGGGGGGGACACCGGGGAGCTGTTTTTT | CSGGAGGDTGELFF
- | TRBJ2-1 | TRBD2 | TRBV7-9 | TGTGCCAGCAGGTTCCGGGACTACCAGTTCTTC | CASRFRDYQFF
few | TRBJ2-3 | TRBD2 | TRBV10-3 | TGTGCCATCAGTGGGACTAGCGGGGGGGCCGGCACAGATACGCAGTATTTT | CAISGTSGGAGTDTQYF
- | TRBJ1-4 | - | TRBV18 | TGTGCCAGCTCAAAAGGACGGGATGAAAAACTGTTTTTT | CASSKGRDEKLFF
- | TRBJ2-4 | - | TRBV6-1 | TGTGCCAGCAGTGAAGGGAGGGGACAGGCCAAAAACATTCAGTACTTC | CASSEGRGQAKNIQYF
- | TRBJ1-2 | - | TRBV18 | TGTGCCAGCTCGCTCAGGGAGCTAGGCGGCTACACCTTC | CASSLRELGGYTF
- | TRBJ1-2 | - | TRBV2 | TGTGCCAGCAGTGAAGGGGGGCCAGAGGTTAATGGCTACACCTTC | CASSEGGPEVNGYTF
once | TRBJ2-1 | - | TRBV6-5 | TGTGCCAGCAGACTTACTTGGGGCGAGCAGTTCTTC | CASRLTWGEQFF
- | TRBJ2-3 | - | TRBV7-2 | TGTGCCAGCAGCCAGGGCCTCAGCACAGATACGCAGTATTTT | CASSQGLSTDTQYF
- | TRBJ2-5 | - | TRBV10-3 | TGTGCCATCAAAACAGGGAATTCGGAGACCCAGTACTTC | CAIKTGNSETQYF
once | TRBJ2-1 | - | TRBV2 | TGTGCCAGCAGTCTTAACAATGAGCAGTTCTTC | CASSLNNEQFF
few | TRBJ1-1 | TRBD1 | TRBV15 | TGTGCCACCAAGATTCCCGGGACAGGGGGAACTGAAGCTTTCTTT | CATKIPGTGGTEAFF
- | TRBJ1-5 | - | TRBV27 | TGTGCCAGCAGTTCGGGAAGCAATCAGCCCCAGCATTTT | CASSSGSNQPQHF
- | TRBJ1-1 | TRBD1 | TRBV10-2 | TGCGCCAGCAGGCCGGACAGGGGGCGCGTGGGCACTGAAGCTTTCTTT | CASRPDRGRVGTEAFF
- | TRBJ2-3 | TRBD2 | TRBV7-6 | TGTGCCAGCAGCCCAGATCCGGGACTAGCGGGAGTATCCACAGATACGCAGTATTTT | CASSPDPGLAGVSTDTQYF
- | TRBJ2-1 | - | TRBV5-6 | TGTGCCAGCAGCTTGGCCCCGGGACAACGTATTTACAATGAGCAGTTCTTC | CASSLAPGQRIYNEQFF
- | TRBJ2-1 | - | TRBV11-2 | TGTGCCAGCACGAGGGGAGGATCCTACAATGAGCAGTTCTTC | CASTRGGSYNEQFF
- | TRBJ1-3 | - | TRBV29-1 | TGCAGCGCCCTCGAGACGGGAGGGACCATATATTTT | CSALETGGTIYF
- | TRBJ2-6 | - | TRBV7-6 | TGTGCCAGCAGCTTAGGAAGGGATGGGGCCAACGTCCTGACTTTC | CASSLGRDGANVLTF
- | TRBJ2-1 | - | TRBV29-1 | TGCAGCGTTGAAACTCGTGAGCAGTTCTTC | CSVETREQFF
- | TRBJ1-1 | TRBD1 | TRBV5-8 | TGTGCCAGCAGCCCGGGGGGACAGACGAACACTGAAGCTTTCTTT | CASSPGGQTNTEAFF
- | TRBJ1-2 | - | TRBV5-1 | TGCGCCAGCAGCTTGTCGATAGGGGCTAACTATGGCTACACCTTC | CASSLSIGANYGYTF
- | TRBJ2-7 | - | TRBV10-3 | TGTGCCATCAGAGGGGACGGTTCCTACGAGCAGTACTTC | CAIRGDGSYEQYF
- | TRBJ2-1 | - | TRBV5-4 | TGTGCCAGCAGGCCCTCGGGTGCGCAGGGATACAATGAGCAGTTCTTC | CASRPSGAQGYNEQFF
- | TRBJ2-3 | - | TRBV19 | TGTGCCAGTAGCCGGTTAGGCACGACAGATACGCAGTATTTT | CASSRLGTTDTQYF
- | TRBJ2-7 | - | TRBV5-5 | TGTGCCAGCAGCCCCCATTTAGTCCCGGTGGACGAGCAGTACTTC | CASSPHLVPVDEQYF
- | TRBJ1-1 | - | TRBV18 | TGTGCCAGCTCACCACCGCGGGGGATTGGGAACACTGAAGCTTTCTTT | CASSPPRGIGNTEAFF
- | TRBJ1-2 | - | TRBV7-2 | TGTGCCAGCAGCGCCTTGGGGATGGCAAGGGGCTACACCTTC | CASSALGMARGYTF
- | TRBJ1-6 | TRBD1 | TRBV7-2 | TGTGCCAGCAGCCTCGGACAGGGAGTCTCATTACCCCTCCACTTT | CASSLGQGVSLPLHF
- | TRBJ1-4 | - | TRBV20-1 | TGCAGTGCCCTCTCCGGGGAAAAACTGTTTTTT | CSALSGEKLFF
- | TRBJ1-5 | TRBD1 | TRBV7-9 | TGTGCCAGCAGCTCTTCTATTACAGGGGGCCCGGGGCAGCCCCAGCATTTT | CASSSSITGGPGQPQHF
- | TRBJ2-3 | - | TRBV11-2 | TGTGCCAGCAGCTCCATTTATCAGGGAACAGATACGCAGTATTTT | CASSSIYQGTDTQYF
- | TRBJ1-4 | TRBD1 | TRBV2 | TGTGTCGTCGGGACAGACGAAAAACTGTTTTTT | CVVGTDEKLFF
- | TRBJ1-5 | - | TRBV6-6 | TGTGCCAGCCGATGGGGGGCCACCCAGCCCCAGCATTTT | CASRWGATQPQHF
- | TRBJ2-3 | TRBD1 | TRBV7-2 | TGTGCCAGCAGCCCCCGGACAGGTAGCACAGATACGCAGTATTTT | CASSPRTGSTDTQYF
- | TRBJ2-7 | - | TRBV7-9 | TGTGCCAGCAGCTTAGGATCCGGGGAGCAGTACTTC | CASSLGSGEQYF
- | TRBJ2-3 | - | TRBV5-4 | TGTGCCAGCAGCCTAGGGGGAACTAGCACAGATACGCAGTATTTT | CASSLGGTSTDTQYF
- | TRBJ2-6 | - | TRBV5-4 | TGTGCCAGCAGCTTGTGGGTGTCCTCTGGGGCCAACGTCCTGACTTTC | CASSLWVSSGANVLTF
- | TRBJ1-1 | - | TRBV6-1 | TGTGCCAGCAGTGAAGCGGCAGCTCCCGACACTGAAGCTTTCTTT | CASSEAAAPDTEAFF
- | TRBJ2-3 | TRBD2 | TRBV7-9 | TGTGCCAGCAGTTCATCAACTAGCGGGCCCACAGATACGCAGTATTTT | CASSSSTSGPTDTQYF
- | TRBJ1-5 | - | TRBV13 | TGTGCCAGCAGCTTAGGGGCAGCTAATCAGCCCCAGCATTTT | CASSLGAANQPQHF
few | TRBJ2-3 | - | TRBV6-6 | TGTGCCAGCAGTTACGCGTCGATTGATACGCAGTATTTT | CASSYASIDTQYF
- | TRBJ2-1 | TRBD2 | TRBV29-1 | TGCAGCGTGTCGGGAGGCAATGAGCAGTTCTTC | CSVSGGNEQFF